The 9 T cell receptor beta chains in this list originate from one sample, sequenced in a study of blood T cell repertoires in COVID-19. Sequenced by immunoSEQ multiplex PCR; TCRdb stores in-frame clones only, minus some. Of more than 90,000 clones listed, roughly 87% are singletons. What was sequenced was peripheral blood. Receptors were obtained from a human donor in a cohort sampled during active COVID-19.

This chain uses TRBV3-1 (or the pseudogene TRBV3-2) with TRBJ2-5; TRBD2 agrees at 10 bases. The CDR3 loop spans 17 amino acids. Germline trimming cut 2 bases from V and 4 bases from J; bases unmatched to any gene: 10. Per the germline V gene, CDR1 is LGHDT and CDR2 is YNNKEL (reference sequence). The CDR3 loop is CASSQLSAGGPGETQYF. In DNA form, the CDR3 reads TGTGCCAGCAGCCAATTATCAGCGGGAGGGCCGGGAGAGACCCAGTACTTC.

The chain is built from TRBV4-1 and TRBJ1-2; TRBD1 is a possible D gene (5 bases). The germline CDR1 and CDR2 sequences are MGHRA and YSYEKL. The CDR3 length is 15 residues. Between the trimmed V and J ends, which lost 5 bases and 0 bases, there was a span of 13 bases. CDR3 sequence: CASSSPGLTNYGYTF. CDR3 nucleotides: TGCGCCAGCAGCTCGCCGGGACTCACTAACTATGGCTACACCTTC.

This chain links TRBV3-1 (or the pseudogene TRBV3-2) with TRBJ1-1; D gene ambiguous. V was cut by 1 base and J by 6 bases, with 9 bases left in between. This CDR3 is built from 13 residues. The germline V gene encodes CDR1 LGHDT and CDR2 YNNKEL (reference sequence). CDR3 bases: TGTGCCAGCAGCCAAGTTCCAGAATCTGAAGCTTTCTTT. It codes for CASSQVPESEAFF.

V usage is TRBV19 and J usage is TRBJ1-2, with D possibly being TRBD1 (6 bases). Germline V gives CDR1 LNHDA, CDR2 SQIVND (reference sequence). This CDR3 is built from 14 residues. V lost 5 bases, J lost 2 bases, and 12 bases lay in between. The DNA of the CDR3 is TGTGCCAGTAGTTTGGGGACACCGAACTATGGCTACACCTTC. It specifies CASSLGTPNYGYTF.

The chain links TRBV29-1 to TRBJ2-3, with D possibly matching TRBD2 (6 bases). Trimming took 8 bases from V and 1 from J, leaving 13 bases between them. Germline V lookup: CDR1 SQVTM, CDR2 ANQGSEA. CDR3 length: 13 amino acids. DNA for the CDR3: TGCAGCCTCCTGGGCGGGGGCACAGATACGCAGTATTTT. Translation gives CSLLGGGTDTQYF.

The genes are TRBV19 and TRBJ2-1; 11 bases align to TRBD2. V was clipped by 7 bases and J by 9 bases; unmatched bases: 17. This CDR3 region has 17 residues. In germline, CDR1 is LNHDA, CDR2 SQIVND (reference sequence). CDR3 nucleotide sequence: TGTGCCAGTACCTCCCCCGGTCTAGCGGGAGGCGTAGGTGAGCAGTTCTTC. It yields the protein CASTSPGLAGGVGEQFF.

This sequence joins TRBV6-1 and TRBJ1-1; 11 bases match TRBD1. The germline CDR1 and CDR2 sequences are MNHNS and SASEGT. CDR3 length: 17 amino acids. The V gene end was trimmed by 4 bases and the J gene end by 0 bases; junction bases not matched to a gene: 7. CDR3 in DNA: TGTGCCAGCAGTGTACCGGGACAGGGGGAACTGAACACTGAAGCTTTCTTT. Translated: CASSVPGQGELNTEAFF.

CDR3 sequence: CASSHLDRDEQYF. Written as DNA, the CDR3 is TGCGCCAGCAGCCACCTGGACAGGGACGAGCAGTACTTC. The chain links TRBV4-1 to TRBJ2-7, with 8 bases matching TRBD1. Germline V gene data show CDR1 as MGHRA and CDR2 as YSYEKL. The length of the CDR3 is 13 residues. J gave up 5 bases and V 3 bases, and 3 bases lay outside the gene matches.

The V gene is TRBV6-1, the J gene TRBJ1-2; possibly TRBD1 for D (6 bases). This CDR3 has 14 residues. The ends were cut back, 3 bases at V and 1 base at J, with 9 bases in the middle. Germline-derived CDR1 and CDR2 are MNHNS and SASEGT. This CDR3 is CASSDGQNNYGYTF. Written as DNA, the CDR3 is TGTGCCAGCAGTGATGGACAGAATAACTATGGCTACACCTTC.